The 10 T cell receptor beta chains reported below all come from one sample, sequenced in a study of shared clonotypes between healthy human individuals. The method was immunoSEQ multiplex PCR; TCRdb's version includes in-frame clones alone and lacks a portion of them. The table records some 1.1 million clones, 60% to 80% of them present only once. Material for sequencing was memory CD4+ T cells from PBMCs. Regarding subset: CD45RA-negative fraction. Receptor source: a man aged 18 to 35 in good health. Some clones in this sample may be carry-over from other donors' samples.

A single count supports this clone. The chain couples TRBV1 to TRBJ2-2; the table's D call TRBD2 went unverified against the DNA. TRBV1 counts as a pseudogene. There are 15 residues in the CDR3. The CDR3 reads CTSSQLAGDTGELFF. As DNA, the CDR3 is TGCACCAGCAGCCAACTAGCGGGAGACACCGGGGAGCTGTTTTTT.

CDR3 bases: TGTGCCTGGAGTACGGGGGACAATGAAAAACTGTTTTTT. Residues: CAWSTGDNEKLFF. The chain is built from TRBV30 and TRBJ1-4; D is perhaps TRBD1 (5 bases). The length of the CDR3 is 13 residues. V gave up 2 bases and J gave up 5 bases, with 9 bases separating them. Germline values: CDR1 GTSNPN, CDR2 SVGIG (reference sequence).

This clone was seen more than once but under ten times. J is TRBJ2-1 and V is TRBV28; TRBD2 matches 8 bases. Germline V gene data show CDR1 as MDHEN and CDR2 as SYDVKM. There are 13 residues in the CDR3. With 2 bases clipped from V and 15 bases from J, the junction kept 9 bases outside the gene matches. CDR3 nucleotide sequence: TGTGCCAGCAGTTTAGATAAGGGGACTAGACCGTTCTTC. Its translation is CASSLDKGTRPFF.

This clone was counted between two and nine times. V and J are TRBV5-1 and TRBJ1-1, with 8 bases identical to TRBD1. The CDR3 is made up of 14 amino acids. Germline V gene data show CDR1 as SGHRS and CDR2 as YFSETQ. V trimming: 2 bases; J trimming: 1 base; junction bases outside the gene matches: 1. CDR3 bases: TGCGCCAGCAGCTTCGGACAGGGGAACACTGAAGCTTTCTTT. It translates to CASSFGQGNTEAFF.

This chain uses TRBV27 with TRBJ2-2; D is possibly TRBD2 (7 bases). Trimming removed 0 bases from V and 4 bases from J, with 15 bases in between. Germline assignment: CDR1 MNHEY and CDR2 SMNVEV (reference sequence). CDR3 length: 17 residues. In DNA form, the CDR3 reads TGTGCCAGCAGTTTATCGAGACGGGGAGGGGGCACCGGGGAGCTGTTTTTT. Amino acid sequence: CASSLSRRGGGTGELFF.

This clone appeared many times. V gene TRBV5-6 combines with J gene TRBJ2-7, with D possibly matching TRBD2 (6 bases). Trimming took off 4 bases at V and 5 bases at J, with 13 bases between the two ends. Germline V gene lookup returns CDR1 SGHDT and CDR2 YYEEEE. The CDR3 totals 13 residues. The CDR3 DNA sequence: TGTGCCAGCAGCCTAGGCGGGGCCGACGAGCAGTACTTC. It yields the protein CASSLGGADEQYF.

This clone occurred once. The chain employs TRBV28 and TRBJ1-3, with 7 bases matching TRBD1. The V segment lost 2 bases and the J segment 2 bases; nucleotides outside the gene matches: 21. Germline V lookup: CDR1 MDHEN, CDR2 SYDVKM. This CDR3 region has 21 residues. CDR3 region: CASSLIDINLQTGSAGNTIYF. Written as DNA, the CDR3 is TGTGCCAGCAGTTTAATTGACATCAACCTCCAGACAGGGAGCGCTGGAAACACCATATATTTT.

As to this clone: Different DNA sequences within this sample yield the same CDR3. DNA for the CDR3: TGTGCCAGCAGCCTCCCTACGGTGAACACCGGGGAGCTGTTTTTT. Amino acid sequence: CASSLPTVNTGELFF. The chain links TRBV7-2 to TRBJ2-2; D unresolved. The CDR3 length is 15 residues. The germline V gene has CDR1 SGHTA and CDR2 FQGNSA. V lost 5 bases and J lost 1, with 11 bases in between.

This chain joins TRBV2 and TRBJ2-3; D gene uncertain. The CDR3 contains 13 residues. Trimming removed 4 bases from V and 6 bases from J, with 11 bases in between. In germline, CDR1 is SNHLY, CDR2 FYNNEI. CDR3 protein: CASSGTEQDTQYF. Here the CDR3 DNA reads TGTGCCAGCAGTGGTACAGAGCAGGATACGCAGTATTTT.

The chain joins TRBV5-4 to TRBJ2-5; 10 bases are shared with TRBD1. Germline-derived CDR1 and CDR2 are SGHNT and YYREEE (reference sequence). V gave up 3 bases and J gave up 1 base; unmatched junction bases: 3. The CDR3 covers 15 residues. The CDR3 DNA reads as TGTGCCAGCAGCTACGACAGGGGGCCCCAAGAGACCCAGTACTTC. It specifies CASSYDRGPQETQYF.